This T cell receptor beta chain emerged from a study of blood T cells in healthy people across ages (dated by TCRdb to 2015 to 2017). Study-level background: Template switching captured roughly one uniquely barcoded TCR beta cDNA molecule per two T cells in model experiments. The study measured age-related changes in TCR beta repertoire diversity using deep sequencing normalized with unique cDNA molecular identifiers. The donors were split into four age groups: young (average about 16 years), middle-aged (over 35), aged (more than 55) and long-lived (roughly 86). To avoid experimental bias, donors of different ages were randomly spread across the sequencing lanes. Using the same blood draw, the study looked at two additional independent replicas of 1 million unique cDNA reads for two donors, one aged 18 to 30 and the other aged 80 or older.

The table lists this clonotype with a few counts. Its antigen remains unidentified. No qualities accompany the bases; no much larger clone lies one base away. The library was generated by 5' RACE. TCRdb shows the sequencer as Illumina HiSeq 2500. A second about 7 to 11 cycle PCR used a sample-barcoded 5' primer and a J-beta primer mix. A unique molecular identifier was introduced onto each TCR beta cDNA molecule by a template-switch 5' adaptor carrying 12 random nucleotides. Each sample yielded at least 3 million CDR3-containing paired-end reads. All of the RNA was converted into first-strand cDNA using the Mint cDNA synthesis kit, with a TRBC-specific oligonucleotide serving as the primer. After uracil-DNA glycosylase treatment, a first 18-cycle PCR used universal primers M1SS and BC2_uni_R on all cDNA. Per the original workflow: For normalization, 1 million high-quality reads, each with a distinct molecular identifier, were randomly selected from each sample. Instead of being binned into consensus sequences, reads that shared molecular identifiers were thrown out. MiTCR, with a Q25 quality threshold and the strictest error-elimination algorithm, was used for CDR3 identification, clonotype clustering and error correction. A nonparametric unseen species model with Euler transformation was used to estimate a lower bound on total TCR beta diversity. The public sequencing data were trimmed at Q25 with fastp and processed into clonotypes with MiXCR by TCRdb, which kept only in-frame beta chains. A single entry per CDR3 protein holds the most common genes and DNA from its merged rows. The V and J calls, along with clone size, are taken from TCRdb and not from the paper's own processing. In all, the sample holds around 990,000 distinct CDR3 sequences, and roughly two fifths of those were seen once. Roughly 13% of the sample is taken by the ten largest.

Donors were a few dozen systemically healthy Caucasian individuals from Russia aged roughly 6 to 100 years. About 9.8 milliliters of peripheral blood were drawn from each donor into EDTA-treated Vacutainer tubes. Ficoll-Paque density-gradient centrifugation was used to isolate PBMCs, with at least 6.5 million obtained per sample. Total RNA, at least 6 micrograms per sample, was extracted from PBMCs with Trizol reagent. The percentages of naive CD45RAhigh/CD27high T cells were determined by flow cytometry on a PBMC aliquot from every donor. General findings and caveats noted by the study authors: Compared with the aged group, the long-lived group had more naive CD4+ T cells, fewer expanded clones and increased TCR diversity, suggesting age selection. Conclusive comparison of naive and antigen-experienced compartments was prevented by the profiling of bulk unsorted PBMCs. There was a strong correlation between observed TCR beta diversity and the percentage of naive T cells measured by flow cytometry. Observed TCR beta diversity per million T cells fell roughly linearly with age, and a significant reduction was already apparent by age about 36. Total diversity estimates from one million sequenced T cells were considered lower bounds and underestimates. The CMV infection status of donors was not known, potentially confounding age-related changes in expanded clonotypes.

Its CDR3 holds 16 amino acids, cysteine through phenylalanine. Kept here is only the CDR3 DNA, which spans 48 bases and is read in frame from base 1. Per the germline V gene, SGDLS is the CDR1 and YYNGEE is the CDR2. V is shortened by 3 bases, J by 0 bases, and the region joining them spans 14 bases. The chain joins TRBV9 to TRBJ2-3, and the D gene may be TRBD2, 6 bases matching. The TCR was taken from a man between 18 and 29 years old in good health. The sequencing sample was made of blood. CDR3 sequence: CASSGRGGTSTDTQYF. Read as DNA, the sequence is TGTGCCAGCAGCGGGCGTGGCGGGACTAGCACAGATACGCAGTATTTT.